This TCR beta chain was sequenced during a study of technical replicates of blood from several donors. The protocol was immunoSEQ multiplex PCR, while the TCRdb copy is restricted to in-frame clones and leaves out a portion. The sample lists tens of thousands of clones, nearly 97% occurring once. This CDR3 has 17 amino acids. CDR1 SGHRS and CDR2 YFSETQ come from the germline V gene. The ends lost 0 bases at V and 4 bases at J; junction bases unmatched: 11. The clonotype originates from a human donor in good health. The chain uses TRBV5-1 and TRBJ1-1, with TRBD1 identical over 8 bases. The sample comprised T cells isolated from PBMCs. As DNA, the CDR3 is TGCGCCAGCAGCTTGGGACGGACAGGGAAAGATACCACTGAAGCTTTCTTT. Its translation: CASSLGRTGKDTTEAFF.